Below, 12 T cell receptor beta chains from the same sample are listed, as sequenced in a study of shared clonotypes between healthy human individuals. Data came from immunoSEQ multiplex PCR; TCRdb stores just in-frame clones and leaves some out. The sample yields about 1 million clones, about 84% seen once. The source material was memory CD4+ T cells from PBMCs. Specified subset: CD45RA-negative fraction. The receptors originated from a man aged 18-30 years in good health. Some clones in this sample may be carry-over from other donors' samples.

This clone has more than one count but fewer than ten. This chain links TRBV7-9 with TRBJ1-4; D not certain. The CDR3 consists of 13 residues. Between the trimmed V and J ends, which lost 1 base and 8 bases, there was a span of 8 bases. Germline CDR1 is SEHNR and CDR2 is FQNEAQ (reference sequence). The DNA for the CDR3 is TGTGCCAGCAGCTTAGTTGGGGTCGAAAAACTGTTTTTT. Amino acid sequence: CASSLVGVEKLFF.

This clone was observed a handful of times. The chain recombines TRBV5-1 with TRBJ2-1; maybe TRBD2 (6 bases). The CDR3 covers 15 residues. V lost 1 base to trimming and J lost 2 bases, with 10 bases between them. The germline CDR1 and CDR2 sequences are SGHRS and YFSETQ. The CDR3 DNA is TGCGCCAGCAGCTTGCAGGGAGGCGCCTACAATGAGCAGTTCTTC. Translated: CASSLQGGAYNEQFF.

V usage is TRBV7-2 and J usage is TRBJ1-3; 7 bases are shared with TRBD1. Looked up from germline, CDR1 is SGHTA and CDR2 is FQGNSA. The junction had 2 bases not matched to a gene; V was cut back by 5 bases and J by 4 bases. The CDR3 has 13 residues. CDR3 DNA: TGTGCCAGCAGCGTAGGGGGCGGAAACACCATATATTTT. It is translated as CASSVGGGNTIYF. The variable domain in full, with the rest retrieved from reference TRBV7-2 and TRBJ1-3, is GAGVSQSPSNKVTEKGKDVELRCDPISGHTALYWYRQSLGQGLEFLIYFQGNSAPDKSGLPSDRFSAERTGGSVSTLTIQRTQQEDSAVYLCASSVGGGNTIYFGEGSWLTVV.

A note on this clone: Other DNA sequences in the sample encode the same CDR3. The chain uses TRBV20-1 and TRBJ2-5; no firm D call. V was cut by 1 base and J by 5 bases, with 5 bases left in between. The CDR3 runs 11 residues. Germline CDR1 DFQATT, CDR2 SNEGSKA (reference sequence). The chain's CDR3 is CSARALETQYF. Here the CDR3 DNA reads TGCAGTGCTAGAGCTCTGGAGACCCAGTACTTC.

This clone was counted between two and nine times. The V and J genes are TRBV2 and TRBJ1-1; D is undetermined. CDR1 is SNHLY, CDR2 FYNNEI, per germline. The CDR3 covers 13 residues. V was shortened by 7 bases and J by 5 bases, with 14 bases between the two germline ends. CDR3 in amino acids: CASIRLEITEAFF. The CDR3 nucleotides are TGTGCCAGCATCCGTCTGGAGATAACTGAAGCTTTCTTT.

The rearrangement joins TRBV9 to TRBJ2-1, with TRBD2 matching 13 bases. Germline CDR1 is SGDLS and CDR2 is YYNGEE. After removal of 5 bases from V and 0 bases from J, the junction contained 11 bases not matched to a gene. This CDR3 has 19 residues. CDR3 nucleotides: TGTGCCAGCAGTCGAACTAGCGGGAGGGTTCCCCTCTCCTACAATGAGCAGTTCTTC. It codes for CASSRTSGRVPLSYNEQFF.

This chain uses TRBV25-1 with TRBJ2-7; the D call may be TRBD1 or TRBD2 (5 bases each). V was cut by 4 bases and J by 0 bases, with 13 bases left in between. The V gene's germline CDR1 is MGHDK and CDR2 SYGVNS. CDR3 length equals 15 residues. In DNA, the CDR3 is TGTGCCAGCAGTGTTGACAGAGGGATCTCCTACGAGCAGTACTTC. It is translated as CASSVDRGISYEQYF.

This clone was seen more than once but under ten times. V is TRBV14 and J is TRBJ2-1; D is ambiguous. The CDR3 loop spans 14 amino acids. Germline V CDR1 and CDR2: SGHDN, FVKESK. Trimming pared 4 bases from V and 6 bases from J, leaving 13 bases between. CDR3 amino acids: CASSPRWVLNEQFF. The DNA for the CDR3 is TGTGCCAGCAGCCCCCGTTGGGTTCTCAATGAGCAGTTCTTC.

A word on this clone: A much bigger clone sits one base away, suggesting this may be a read error. Other DNA sequences within the sample encode an identical CDR3. The gene calls are TRBV25-1 and TRBJ2-1; TRBD2 matches 9 bases. Germline CDR1 MGHDK, CDR2 SYGVNS. CDR3 size: 16 residues. The CDR3 bases are TGCGCCAGCAGTGAGGGGGCGGGAGGGTGGTACAATGAGCAGTTCTTC. Translated: CASSEGAGGWYNEQFF.

This sequence joins TRBV7-3 and TRBJ2-5; TRBD2 matches at 11 bases. This CDR3 contains 15 residues. Looked up from germline, CDR1 is SGHTA and CDR2 is FQGTGA. With V trimmed by 5 bases and J by 5 bases, 7 bases remained unmatched. The CDR3 is CASSPQTSGMETQYF. The CDR3 DNA sequence: TGTGCCAGCAGCCCGCAGACTAGCGGGATGGAGACCCAGTACTTC.

This chain connects TRBV5-4 to TRBJ2-7; 13 nucleotides agree with TRBD2. CDR3 length equals 16 residues. Germline trimming cut 0 bases from V and 1 base from J; bases unmatched to any gene: 1. Per the germline V gene, CDR1 is SGHNT and CDR2 is YYREEE (reference sequence). The CDR3 coding sequence is TGTGCCAGCAGCTTGGGGGGACTAGCGGGATCCTACGAGCAGTACTTC. Amino acid sequence: CASSLGGLAGSYEQYF.

As for this clone: It differs at one base from a far larger clone, so likely a read error. The chain carries TRBV11-3 and TRBJ2-2, with 8 bases fitting TRBD1. CDR3 size: 14 residues. The germline CDR1 and CDR2 sequences are SGHNT and YENEEA. V lost 6 bases and J lost 0; bases outside the gene matches: 0. The CDR3 nucleotides read TGTGCCAGCAGACAGGGGGCGAACACCGGGGAGCTGTTTTTT. Protein sequence: CASRQGANTGELFF.